These 8 T cell receptor beta chains were sequenced from one sample in a study of CD8 T cells in ankylosing spondylitis. Study findings and constraints: There was a TCR beta motif, made of fewer than 10 highly homologous variants, that appeared characteristic of ankylosing spondylitis blood.

Which antigens these TCRs recognize remains unknown. TCRdb reanalysed the 5' RACE reads using MiXCR and keeps one entry per CDR3 protein. The sample has over 700,000 distinct CDR3 sequences; under 20% are singletons. The sequencing input was blood, either unsorted or a sorted T cell fraction (not recorded which). The source is a male donor with ankylosing spondylitis.

This clonotype was observed a few times. The V call is TRBV12-3 or TRBV12-4, the J call TRBJ2-6, with TRBD1 as a possible D gene (5 bases). Trimming pared 1 base from V and 3 bases from J, leaving 7 bases between. CDR3 size: 15 residues. The CDR3 loop reads CASSLGGFGANVLTF. The CDR3 region has the DNA TGTGCCAGCAGTTTAGGGGGCTTTGGGGCCAACGTCCTGACTTTC.

In regard to this clonotype: One end of the junction does not line up with germline, which may come from a read error. This chain joins TRBV3-1 and TRBJ2-3; 7 bases map to TRBD1. Looked up from germline, CDR1 is LGHDT and CDR2 is YNNKEL (reference sequence). The CDR3 spans 17 residues. This CDR3 reads CASTQTIDRASTDTQYF. The DNA of the CDR3 is TGTGCCAGCACCCAAACTATTGACAGGGCTAGCACAGATACGCAGTATTTT.

The chain joins TRBV6-1 to TRBJ1-1, with a possible D match to TRBD1 (5 bases). CDR3 length: 15 residues. V was trimmed by 2 bases and J by 6 bases, leaving 16 bases between them. Germline assignment: CDR1 MNHNS and CDR2 SASEGT. Here the CDR3 DNA reads TGTGCCAGCAGTGAAAATTCGGTACGGGGGGCTGAAGCTTTCTTT. Its protein is CASSENSVRGAEAFF.

This chain uses TRBV18 with TRBJ1-1, with D perhaps matching TRBD1 (6 bases). Per germline, CDR1 KGHSH and CDR2 LQKENI. This CDR3 has 17 amino acids. Between the trimmed V and J ends, which lost 0 bases and 1 base, there was a span of 15 bases. The CDR3: CASSPPGGASGNTEAFF. The CDR3, as DNA: TGTGCCAGCTCACCACCGGGGGGGGCGAGTGGGAACACTGAAGCTTTCTTT. Complete variable domain (other parts from reference TRBV18 and TRBJ1-1): NAGVMQNPRHLVRRRGQEARLRCSPMKGHSHVYWYRQLPEEGLKFMVYLQKENIIDESGMPKERFSAEFPKEGPSILRIQQVVRGDSAAYFCASSPPGGASGNTEAFFGQGTRLTVV.

This chain joins TRBV7-9 and TRBJ2-7; TRBD1 is a possible D gene (5 bases). This CDR3 has 12 residues. Germline values: CDR1 SEHNR, CDR2 FQNEAQ (reference sequence). V lost 10 bases and J 2 bases, leaving 12 bases between the germline ends. CDR3 amino acids: CAIKGQTYEQYF. Written as DNA, the CDR3 is TGTGCCATCAAGGGGCAGACCTACGAGCAGTACTTC.

This clonotype was found many times. The chain couples TRBV20-1 to TRBJ2-1; 7 bases match TRBD2. The V and J ends lost 5 bases and 7 bases, in that order; junction bases with no gene match: 11. Germline CDR1 is DFQATT and CDR2 is SNEGSKA (reference sequence). CDR3 length: 14 amino acids. The CDR3 sequence is CSALRGRAGNEQFF. CDR3 nucleotide sequence: TGCAGTGCTCTCCGAGGGAGGGCCGGAAATGAGCAGTTCTTC.

The chain carries TRBV5-1 and TRBJ1-1, with a tentative D call TRBD1 (6 bases). The CDR3 is 14 amino acids. The germline V gene encodes CDR1 SGHRS and CDR2 YFSETQ. V dropped 4 bases and J dropped 5 bases, with 15 bases sitting between them. Written as DNA, the CDR3 is TGCGCCAGCAGCCCGCGGGGGCCGGAGACTGAAGCTTTCTTT. The encoded protein is CASSPRGPETEAFF.

The CDR3 region is CASSLGWGIGTEAFF. CDR3 nucleotides: TGTGCCAGCAGCTTAGGTTGGGGGATCGGGACTGAAGCTTTCTTT. V usage is TRBV7-9 and J usage is TRBJ1-1; tentative D call: TRBD1 (5 bases). The germline gives CDR1 SEHNR, CDR2 FQNEAQ (reference sequence). Trimming cost V 1 base and J 5 bases, with 14 bases left between them. The CDR3 totals 15 residues.